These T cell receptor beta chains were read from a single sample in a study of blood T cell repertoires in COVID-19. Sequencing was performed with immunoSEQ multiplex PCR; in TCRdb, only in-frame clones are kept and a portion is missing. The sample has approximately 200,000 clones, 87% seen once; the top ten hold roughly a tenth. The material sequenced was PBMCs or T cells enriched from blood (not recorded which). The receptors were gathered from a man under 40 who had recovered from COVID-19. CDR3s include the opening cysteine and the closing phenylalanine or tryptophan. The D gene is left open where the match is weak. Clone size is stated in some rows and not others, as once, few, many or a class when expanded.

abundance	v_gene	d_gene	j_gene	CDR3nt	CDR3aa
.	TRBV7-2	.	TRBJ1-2	TGTGCCAGCAGCTTAGGGGTCCAGCCCGGATCGGGTGGCTACACCTTC	CASSLGVQPGSGGYTF
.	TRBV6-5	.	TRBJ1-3	TGTGCCAGCATTTATGGCTTCTCTGGAAACACCATATATTTT	CASIYGFSGNTIYF
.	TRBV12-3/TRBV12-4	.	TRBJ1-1	TGTGCCAGCAGTCCGGGGAGCACTGAAGCTTTCTTT	CASSPGSTEAFF
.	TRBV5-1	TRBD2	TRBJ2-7	TGCGCCAGCAGCCCTAGCGGGGAATACGAGCAGTACTTC	CASSPSGEYEQYF
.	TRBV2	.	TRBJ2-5	TGTGCCAGCAGGACCCCCGGGGGAGAGACCCAGTACTTC	CASRTPGGETQYF
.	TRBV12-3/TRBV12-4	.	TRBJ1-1	TGTGCCAGCAGTTTCCTAGGGGAGGCGGCTTTCTTT	CASSFLGEAAFF
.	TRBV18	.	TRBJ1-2	TGTGCCAGCTCACAAAGGACTCAGTATGGCTACACCTTC	CASSQRTQYGYTF
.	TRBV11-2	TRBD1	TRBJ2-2	TGTGCCAGCCTATATCCAGGGGGCACCGGGGAGCTGTTTTTT	CASLYPGGTGELFF
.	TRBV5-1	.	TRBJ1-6	TGCGCCAGCAAGGGGGTTACCGCTTCACCCCTCCACTTT	CASKGVTASPLHF
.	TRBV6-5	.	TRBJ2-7	TGTGCCAGCAGTTATTTACGGTACGAGCAGTACTTC	CASSYLRYEQYF
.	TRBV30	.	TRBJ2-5	TGTGCCTGGAGTGTCGGTGAAGAGACCCAGTACTTC	CAWSVGEETQYF
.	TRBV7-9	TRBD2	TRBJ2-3	TGTGCCAGCACCACTCGTCGGGGGGGCACAGATACGCAGTATTTT	CASTTRRGGTDTQYF
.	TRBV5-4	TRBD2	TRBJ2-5	TGTGCCAGCAGCCTCGGGGGGTCGGGGGAGACCCAGTACTTC	CASSLGGSGETQYF
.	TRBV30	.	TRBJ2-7	TGTGCCTGGAGTCTAGGCAGGGACTACGAGCAGTACTTC	CAWSLGRDYEQYF
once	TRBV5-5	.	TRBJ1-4	TGTGCCAGCAACCGACGGAGGGGCTCGGGCGAGAAACTGTTTTTT	CASNRRRGSGEKLFF
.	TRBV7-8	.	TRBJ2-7	TGTGCCAGCAGCTTAGGTTCTCAGGGGTACGAGCAGTACTTC	CASSLGSQGYEQYF
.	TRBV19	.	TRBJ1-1	TGTGCCAGTAGTATTGCAGGGGCGACCAGGAACACTGAAGCTTTCTTT	CASSIAGATRNTEAFF
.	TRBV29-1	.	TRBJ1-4	TGCAGCGTTGTAGAGGGAGTAAGTGAAAAACTGTTTTTT	CSVVEGVSEKLFF
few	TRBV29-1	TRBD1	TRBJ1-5	TGCAGCGTAGGACAGGGGAATCAGCCCCAGCATTTT	CSVGQGNQPQHF
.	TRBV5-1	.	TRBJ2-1	TGCGCCAGCAGCTTGGGACTCGACAATGAGCAGTTCTTC	CASSLGLDNEQFF
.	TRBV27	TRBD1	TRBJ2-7	TGTGCCAGCAGTTTGTCCGGGACAGGGCCCTACGAGCAGTACTTC	CASSLSGTGPYEQYF